This T cell receptor (beta chain) was captured by sequencing in a study of blood T cell repertoires in COVID-19. Study-level background: Acute-phase and convalescent COVID-19 samples originated in the United States, Italy and Spain.

CDR1 and CDR2 from the germline V gene are LNHNV and YYDKDF (reference sequence). Trimming removed 11 bases at V and 3 bases at J, with 13 bases between. This CDR3 contains 12 residues. Original processing notes: Reference gene primer amplification gave nucleated cell count estimates. The data were produced by immunoSEQ multiplex PCR, yet TCRdb's version contains in-frame clones alone and is incomplete. That table furnishes V, J and clone size, whereas the DNA furnished D and trimming. The data show a few hundred thousand clones, with 90% to 95% seen just once and 1.2% held by the top ten. Adults between about 18 and 95 years of age took part from 24 US areas. Participants reported their clinical history, and cohort assignment relied on those reports. A few counts support this clone.

Specimen: PBMCs or T cells enriched from blood (not recorded which). The sequence came from a human donor in a cohort exposed to, infected with or recovered from COVID-19 (not recorded which). The donor label of this sample is uncertain. This chain connects TRBV15 to TRBJ1-1, with D unclear. For the CDR3, the DNA is TGTGCCTCCGGCCAGGTGGACACTGAAGCTTTCTTT. Translating it yields CASGQVDTEAFF.